Here is one TCR beta chain with its context. What it binds is not known. The source of the sample is a study of monozygotic twins with inflammatory bowel disease. General observations from the study: Differing immunosuppressive treatments may have added variability to patient repertoires.

Eight reactions per sample, run separately, yielded cDNA. PCR of TCRalpha and TCRbeta cDNA was nested, with two rounds of about 17 and 10 cycles. Reprocessing the 5' RACE reads, TCRdb reports a single entry for every CDR3 protein and omits DNA. Its listing shows 440,000 or so distinct CDR3 sequences. This CDR3 is 14 amino acids long. Sequenced input: blood. V gene TRBV12-3 or TRBV12-4 combines with J gene TRBJ2-3; the D gene TCRdb calls, TRBD2, cannot be checked with no DNA. The clonotype was recovered from a human donor with ulcerative colitis or Crohn's disease, or a healthy co-twin of an affected twin (not recorded which). The CDR3 is CASQSGVSTDTQYF.